This entry concerns a single T cell receptor beta chain. The sample holds many counts of this clonotype. Its binding antigen is unknown. No much larger clone exists at a distance of one base, and base qualities are not known. The method behind the library was 5' RACE. Sequencing was carried out with a NextSeq 500. The TCR library protocol attached unique molecular identifiers to individual cDNA molecules to correct for sequencing error and PCR bias. Sequencing covered both TCR alpha and beta chains, and within each sample the abundances of alpha and beta sequences were tightly co-correlated. As for the original processing: Decombinator V4 was used to annotate TCR sequences for V gene, J gene and CDR3. TCRs were defined as expanded if a significant change between any two time points was detected under a Poisson model with p below 0.0001. TCR abundances were normalised to the total number of TCRs sequenced per sample and expressed as counts per million. MAIT TCRs were defined by TRAV1-2 paired with TRAJ12, TRAJ20 or TRAJ33, and iNKT TCRs by TRAV10 paired with TRAJ18. A search of VDJdb, accessed on 1 November 2021, was run for TCRs annotated to CMV, EBV and SARS-CoV-2, with TCRs annotated for multiple antigens excluded. TCRdb reprocessed the public reads (quality trimming at Q25 with fastp, clone calling with MiXCR) and kept in-frame beta chains. Each CDR3 protein gets just one entry, which takes the most common genes and DNA from the rows behind it. The V and J calls shown here were made by TCRdb, not taken from the authors' results. Here the sample has some 96,000 distinct CDR3 sequences; about 12% occur a single time. The top ten clones comprise approximately 2% of the sample.

The CDR3 runs 15 residues from the cysteine to the phenylalanine. Only the CDR3 DNA stays, 45 bases, in frame from base 1. From V the trimming removes 10 bases and from J it removes 5 bases, while the gene matches leave 13 bases of the junction unaccounted for. The CDR1 and CDR2 encoded by the germline V gene are KGHDR and SFDVKD. The sample is drawn from a study of early T cells in non-severe SARS-CoV-2 infection (dated by TCRdb to the early 2020s). For context, the study as a whole: Because TCR sequencing was done on bulk RNA from unsorted whole blood, the alpha and beta chains could not be paired. Overall study results and their limits: VDJdb matching was skewed toward anti-spike CD8 responses and likely underestimated virus-specific expansions, missing private and CD4 specificities.

Set within a cohort of healthcare workers in London, UK, this nested case-control study involved weekly PCR testing of nasopharyngeal swabs along with blood sampling. Between 23 and 31 March 2020, the week of the UK lockdown, healthcare workers were enrolled and then followed up weekly for as long as 16 weeks. The sample was whole blood. This sequence originates from an adult who was a healthcare worker with PCR-confirmed SARS-CoV-2 infection or an uninfected control (not recorded which). The rearranged segments are TRBV24-1 and TRBJ2-5; 9 junctional bases match TRBD1. CDR3 region: CATRGPGQGIETQYF. The bases are TGTGCCACGAGAGGACCGGGACAGGGTATTGAGACCCAGTACTTC.